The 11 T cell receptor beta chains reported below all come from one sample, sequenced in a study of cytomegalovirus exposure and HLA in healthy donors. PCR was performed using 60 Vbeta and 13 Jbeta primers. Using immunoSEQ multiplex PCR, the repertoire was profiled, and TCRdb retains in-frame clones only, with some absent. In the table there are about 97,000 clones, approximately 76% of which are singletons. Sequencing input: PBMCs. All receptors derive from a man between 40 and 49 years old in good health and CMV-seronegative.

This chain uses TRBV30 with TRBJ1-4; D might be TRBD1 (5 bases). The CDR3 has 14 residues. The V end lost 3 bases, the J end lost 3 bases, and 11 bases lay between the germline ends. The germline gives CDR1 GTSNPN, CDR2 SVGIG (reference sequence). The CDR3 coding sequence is TGTGCCTGGAGACCCGGGGGGGCTAATGAAAAACTGTTTTTT. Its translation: CAWRPGGANEKLFF.

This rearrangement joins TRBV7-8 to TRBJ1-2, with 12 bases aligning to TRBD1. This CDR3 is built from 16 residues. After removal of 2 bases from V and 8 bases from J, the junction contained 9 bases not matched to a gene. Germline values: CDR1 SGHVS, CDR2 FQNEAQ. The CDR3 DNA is TGTGCCAGCAGCTTAATCGGGACAGGGGGCGCAGGGGGCTACACCTTC. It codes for CASSLIGTGGAGGYTF.

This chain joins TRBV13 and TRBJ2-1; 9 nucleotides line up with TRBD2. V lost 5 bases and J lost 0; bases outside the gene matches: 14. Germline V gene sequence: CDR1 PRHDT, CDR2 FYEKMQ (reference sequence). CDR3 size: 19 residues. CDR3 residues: CASSPIPGLAGTSYNEQFF. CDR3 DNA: TGTGCCAGCAGCCCCATCCCCGGGCTAGCGGGGACCTCCTACAATGAGCAGTTCTTC.

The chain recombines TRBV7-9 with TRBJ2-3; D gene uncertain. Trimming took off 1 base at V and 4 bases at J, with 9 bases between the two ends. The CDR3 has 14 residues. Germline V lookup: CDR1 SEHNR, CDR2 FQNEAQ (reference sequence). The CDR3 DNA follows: TGTGCCAGCAGCTTAGGAGACACCCCAGATACGCAGTATTTT. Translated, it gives CASSLGDTPDTQYF.

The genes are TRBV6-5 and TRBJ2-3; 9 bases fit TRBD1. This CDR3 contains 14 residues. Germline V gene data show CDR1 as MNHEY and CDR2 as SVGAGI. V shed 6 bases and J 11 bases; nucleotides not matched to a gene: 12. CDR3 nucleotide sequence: TGTGCCAGCAGCTGGGACAGGGATACACAGCTGCAGTATTTT. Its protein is CASSWDRDTQLQYF.

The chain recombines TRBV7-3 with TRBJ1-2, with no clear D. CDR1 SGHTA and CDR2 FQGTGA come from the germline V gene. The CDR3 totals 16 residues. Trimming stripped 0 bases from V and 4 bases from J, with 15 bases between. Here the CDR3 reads CASSLTTNPGLYGYTF. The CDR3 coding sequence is TGTGCCAGCAGCTTAACGACGAACCCTGGACTCTATGGCTACACCTTC.

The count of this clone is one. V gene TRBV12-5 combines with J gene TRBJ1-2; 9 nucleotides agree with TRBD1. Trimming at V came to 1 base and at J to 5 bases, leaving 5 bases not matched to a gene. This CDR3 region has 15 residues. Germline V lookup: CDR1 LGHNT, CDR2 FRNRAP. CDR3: CASGLAGTGLYGYTF. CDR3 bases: TGTGCTAGTGGTTTGGCCGGGACAGGGTTATATGGCTACACCTTC.

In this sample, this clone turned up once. CDR3: CASSPPGGGISYNEQFF. The CDR3 DNA follows: TGTGCCAGCTCACCACCGGGTGGGGGGATCTCGTACAATGAGCAGTTCTTC. V gene TRBV18 combines with J gene TRBJ2-1, with TRBD2 as a possible D gene (6 bases). The CDR3 spans 17 residues. V dropped 0 bases and J dropped 4 bases, with 16 bases sitting between them. CDR1 is KGHSH, CDR2 LQKENI, per germline.

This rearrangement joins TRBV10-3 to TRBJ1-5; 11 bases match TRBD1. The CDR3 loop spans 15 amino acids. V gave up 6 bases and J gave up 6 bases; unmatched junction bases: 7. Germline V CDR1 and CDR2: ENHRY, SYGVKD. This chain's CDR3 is CAISPGTGGFQPQHF. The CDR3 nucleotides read TGTGCCATCAGCCCCGGGACAGGGGGTTTTCAGCCCCAGCATTTT.

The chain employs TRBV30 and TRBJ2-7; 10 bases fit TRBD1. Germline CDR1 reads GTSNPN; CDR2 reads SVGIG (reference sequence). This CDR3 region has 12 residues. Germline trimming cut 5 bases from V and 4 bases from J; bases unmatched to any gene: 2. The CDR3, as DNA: TGTGCCTGGGGGACAGGGGCGTACGAGCAGTACTTC. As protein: CAWGTGAYEQYF. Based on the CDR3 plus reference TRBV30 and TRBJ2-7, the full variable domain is SQTIHQWPATLVQPVGSPLSLECTVEGTSNPNLYWYRQAAGRGLQLLFYSVGIGQISSEVPQNLSASRPQDRQFILSSKKLLLSDSGFYLCAWGTGAYEQYFGPGTRLTVT.

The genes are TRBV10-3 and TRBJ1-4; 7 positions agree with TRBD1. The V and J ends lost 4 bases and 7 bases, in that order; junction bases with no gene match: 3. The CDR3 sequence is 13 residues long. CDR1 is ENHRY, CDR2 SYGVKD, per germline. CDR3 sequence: CAISGQGGEKLFF. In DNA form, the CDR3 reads TGTGCCATCAGTGGACAGGGTGGTGAAAAACTGTTTTTT.